This T cell receptor beta chain was captured in a study of blood T cell repertoires in COVID-19. Repertoires were generated with immunoSEQ multiplex PCR, while TCRdb's copy carries only in-frame clones and drops some. There are roughly 430,000 clones in the sample; roughly 88% occur only once, and approximately 2.1% lies in the top ten. Germline-derived CDR1 and CDR2 are KGHDR and SFDVKD. Trimming took off 5 bases at V and 4 bases at J, with 21 bases between the two ends. This CDR3 is built from 17 residues. Clinical history as reported by participants underpinned cohort assignment. The material sequenced was PBMCs or T cells enriched from blood (not recorded which). The TCR originated in a middle-aged woman with acute COVID-19. The chain carries TRBV24-1 and TRBJ2-3, with TRBD2 as a possible D gene (7 bases). The CDR3 region has the DNA TGTGCCACCAGTGGGCCCCAAACAGGGAGGGTCCCAGATACGCAGTATTTT. It encodes CATSGPQTGRVPDTQYF.